Sequencing of this T cell receptor beta chain was carried out in a study of T cells in Graves' hyperthyroidism and ophthalmopathy. Regions amplified from RNA transcripts were the TCR beta CDR3 regions. The study used the HTBI primer set for a first-round RT-PCR of the TCR CDR3. TCRdb fed the multiplex PCR reads into MiXCR, producing one record per CDR3 protein. The profile covers fewer than 650,000 distinct CDR3 sequences, with 14% to 15% appearing a single time and around 4% taken by the ten largest. V trimming: 0 bases; J trimming: 4 bases; junction bases outside the gene matches: 3. CDR3 length equals 15 residues. The germline V gene encodes CDR1 SGHAT and CDR2 FQNNGV.

Material for sequencing was blood. This receptor was obtained from a middle-aged woman with Graves' ophthalmopathy. The chain recombines TRBV11-2 with TRBJ2-7; TRBD2 matches at 10 bases. The CDR3 here is CASSLESLAGYEQYF. CDR3 in DNA: TGTGCCAGCAGCTTAGAATCACTAGCGGGGTACGAGCAGTACTTC. Variable domain in full (rest from reference TRBV11-2 and TRBJ2-7): EAGVAQSPRYKIIEKRQSVAFWCNPISGHATLYWYQQILGQGPKLLIQFQNNGVVDDSQLPKDRFSAERLKGVDSTLKIQPAKLEDSAVYLCASSLESLAGYEQYFGPGTRLTVT.